The 27 T cell receptor beta chains below were found in one sample sequenced in a study of blood T cell repertoires in COVID-19. Here immunoSEQ multiplex PCR was the method, and the copy in TCRdb shows in-frame clones only, minus some. The repertoire holds about 260,000 clones, about 90% seen once, with about 1.6% in the top ten. The sequencing input was peripheral blood. These receptors originate from a woman aged 35 to 49 who had recovered from COVID-19.

This chain joins TRBV2 and TRBJ2-7; perhaps TRBD1 as D (5 bases). The CDR3 contains 16 residues. Per the germline V gene, CDR1 is SNHLY and CDR2 is FYNNEI. V lost 7 bases and J 2 bases, leaving 21 bases between the germline ends. The chain's CDR3 is CASIDGRQQKTYEQYF. Written as DNA, the CDR3 is TGTGCCAGCATTGATGGGCGACAGCAAAAAACCTACGAGCAGTACTTC.

The V and J genes are TRBV29-1 and TRBJ2-5; 12 bases are a match to TRBD2. V dropped 3 bases and J dropped 5; count of bases not matched to a gene: 7. Looked up from germline, CDR1 is SQVTM and CDR2 is ANQGSEA. The CDR3 is 15 residues long. The CDR3 coding sequence is TGCAGCGTTGAGACCTCAACTAGCGGGGGGGAGACCCAGTACTTC. This codes for CSVETSTSGGETQYF.

The V and J genes are TRBV5-1 and TRBJ2-1; the match to TRBD2 covers 14 bases. The CDR3 totals 17 residues. V lost 3 bases and J lost 5; bases outside the gene matches: 7. Germline loops: CDR1 SGHRS, CDR2 YFSETQ. CDR3 protein: CASSSGLAGGLDNEQFF. DNA of the CDR3: TGCGCCAGCAGCTCCGGACTAGCGGGGGGCCTAGACAATGAGCAGTTCTTC.

The CDR3 here is CASSLDRRRFGANVLTF. CDR3 nucleotide sequence: TGTGCCAGCAGCTTGGACAGGAGACGCTTTGGGGCCAACGTCCTGACTTTC. The V call is TRBV5-6, the J call TRBJ2-6, with a weak D call TRBD1 (5 bases). Germline V lookup: CDR1 SGHDT, CDR2 YYEEEE. Trimming stripped 0 bases from V and 3 bases from J, with 13 bases between. The CDR3 is 17 amino acids.

The V gene is TRBV4-1, the J gene TRBJ1-6; 7 nucleotides agree with TRBD1. V lost 3 bases, J lost 6 bases, and 8 bases stayed unmatched. CDR1 MGHRA and CDR2 YSYEKL come from the germline V gene. This CDR3 has 16 amino acids. CDR3 nucleotides: TGCGCCAGCAGCCAGATGGGGGGACAGTTTAATTCACCCCTCCACTTT. Its translation: CASSQMGGQFNSPLHF.

The V gene is TRBV10-2, the J gene TRBJ2-2; TRBD2 aligns across 9 bases. Germline V gives CDR1 WSHSY, CDR2 SAAADI. Losses at the gene ends were 6 bases for V and 5 bases for J; bases not matched to a gene: 13. The CDR3 length is 17 residues. CDR3 amino acids: CASSRRLAAIKTGELFF. CDR3 in DNA: TGCGCCAGCAGCCGCCGACTAGCGGCCATTAAAACCGGGGAGCTGTTTTTT.

The rearrangement joins TRBV9 to TRBJ1-1; unclear D gene. Germline V CDR1 and CDR2: SGDLS, YYNGEE. The length of the CDR3 is 14 residues. V lost 0 bases and J 0 bases, leaving 6 bases between the germline ends. The CDR3 loop is CASSVVTVNTEAFF. CDR3 sequence (DNA): TGTGCCAGCAGCGTAGTTACGGTGAACACTGAAGCTTTCTTT.

The chain joins TRBV2 to TRBJ2-1, with a possible D match to TRBD2 (5 bases). CDR3 length: 13 amino acids. Germline lookup yields CDR1 SNHLY and CDR2 FYNNEI. The V gene lost 6 bases and the J gene lost 3 bases, with 9 bases spanning the gap. CDR3 nucleotides: TGTGCCAGCAGCAAGGAGGTCTACAATGAGCAGTTCTTC. Translated: CASSKEVYNEQFF.

The chain is built from TRBV5-4 and TRBJ1-1; the match to TRBD1 covers 7 bases. The CDR3 loop spans 18 amino acids. Germline assignment: CDR1 SGHNT and CDR2 YYREEE (reference sequence). V was pared by 0 bases and J by 1 base, with 12 bases of the junction left unmatched. The CDR3 here is CASSLAANRGGRNTEAFF. Here the CDR3 DNA reads TGTGCCAGCAGCTTGGCCGCAAACAGGGGAGGCAGGAACACTGAAGCTTTCTTT.

This chain joins TRBV27 and TRBJ1-5; D unresolved. The CDR3 consists of 15 residues. CDR1 and CDR2 (germline): MNHEY, SMNVEV (reference sequence). V lost 0 bases and J 7 bases, leaving 13 bases between the germline ends. The CDR3 DNA sequence: TGTGCCAGCAGTTTATCGAACATCCGCACGCAGCCCCAGCATTTT. This gives the protein CASSLSNIRTQPQHF.

This sequence joins TRBV29-1 and TRBJ2-1; D ambiguous. CDR1 and CDR2 from the germline V gene are SQVTM and ANQGSEA. V lost 2 bases and J lost 4, with 6 bases in between. The CDR3 loop spans 12 amino acids. DNA of the CDR3: TGCAGCGTTGAACTTCGTTACAATGAGCAGTTCTTC. It encodes CSVELRYNEQFF.

The chain has TRBV9 and TRBJ2-1; TRBD1 agrees at 7 bases. The CDR3 runs 15 residues. Losses at the gene ends were 3 bases for V and 3 bases for J; bases not matched to a gene: 6. CDR1 is SGDLS and CDR2 is YYNGEE in the germline V gene. CDR3 residues: CASSGQGVLYNEQFF. Written as DNA, the CDR3 is TGTGCCAGCAGCGGCCAGGGGGTTCTCTACAATGAGCAGTTCTTC.

The chain recombines TRBV5-1 with TRBJ2-7; TRBD2 is a possible D gene (6 bases). V shed 9 bases and J shed 1 base, with 17 bases lying between them. The length of the CDR3 is 14 residues. Germline V lookup: CDR1 SGHRS, CDR2 YFSETQ. CDR3 residues: CATREAGGSYEQYF. The CDR3 DNA reads as TGCGCCACCAGAGAAGCGGGTGGGTCCTACGAGCAGTACTTC.

The genes are TRBV6-5 and TRBJ1-6; D ambiguous. This CDR3 comprises 14 residues. The V and J ends lost 10 bases and 9 bases respectively, with 19 bases between them. Per germline, CDR1 MNHEY and CDR2 SVGAGI. In nucleotides, the CDR3 is TGTGCCACACACATGCGGGGTTGGAGTTCACCCCTCCACTTT. Amino acid sequence: CATHMRGWSSPLHF.

CDR3 in DNA: TGTGCCAGCAGCTTAGGGGCTCCGCGGGGGCTGAGGGAGACCCAGTACTTC. Translating gives CASSLGAPRGLRETQYF. The chain combines TRBV7-6 with TRBJ2-5; TRBD2 is a possible D gene (7 bases). Deletions cut 1 base from V and 5 bases from J, with 20 bases between. Per germline, CDR1 SGHVS and CDR2 FNYEAQ. The CDR3 sequence is 17 residues long.

This chain uses TRBV19 with TRBJ2-1; TRBD2 agrees at 9 bases. The V segment lost 6 bases and the J segment 7 bases; nucleotides outside the gene matches: 10. This CDR3 is 15 amino acids long. The germline V gene encodes CDR1 LNHDA and CDR2 SQIVND (reference sequence). CDR3 nucleotide sequence: TGTGCCAGTAGAGTGCGGGCGGGGGGGCGGAATGAGCAGTTCTTC. This gives the protein CASRVRAGGRNEQFF.

The chain recombines TRBV2 with TRBJ1-4; 7 bases are a match to TRBD1. Germline-derived CDR1 and CDR2 are SNHLY and FYNNEI. This CDR3 is 15 amino acids long. The J segment lost 5 bases and the V segment lost 7 bases, leaving 10 bases of the junction unmatched. CDR3 sequence reads: CASTEQGTSNEKLFF. CDR3 DNA: TGTGCCAGCACCGAACAGGGGACAAGCAATGAAAAACTGTTTTTT.

This chain joins TRBV4-1 and TRBJ1-3; no clear D gene. V lost 1 base and J 0 bases, leaving 7 bases between the germline ends. Looked up from germline, CDR1 is MGHRA and CDR2 is YSYEKL. The CDR3 sequence is 15 residues long. The CDR3: CASSQVGSSGNTIYF. CDR3 sequence (DNA): TGCGCCAGCAGCCAAGTGGGGAGCTCTGGAAACACCATATATTTT.

The rearrangement uses TRBV6-4 and TRBJ2-7, with TRBD2 matching over 15 bases. This CDR3 is 14 amino acids long. The germline V gene encodes CDR1 MRHNA and CDR2 SNTAGT. The V gene end was trimmed by 10 bases and the J gene end by 1 base; junction bases not matched to a gene: 2. The CDR3 reads CAKGTSGGSYEQYF. The CDR3 DNA follows: TGTGCCAAAGGGACTAGCGGGGGGTCCTACGAGCAGTACTTC.

The chain has TRBV5-5 and TRBJ1-5; 8 bases match TRBD1. Trimming at V came to 1 base and at J to 7 bases, leaving 7 bases not matched to a gene. CDR1 is SGHKS and CDR2 is YYEKEE in the germline V gene (reference sequence). The CDR3 sequence is 15 residues long. CDR3 protein: CASSLNTGGGQPQHF. The CDR3 DNA reads TGTGCCAGCAGCTTGAACACAGGGGGAGGGCAGCCCCAGCATTTT.

The chain has TRBV13 and TRBJ2-5; the match to TRBD1 covers 9 bases. The CDR3 contains 15 residues. The V gene's germline CDR1 is PRHDT and CDR2 FYEKMQ (reference sequence). The V segment lost 2 bases and the J segment 4 bases; nucleotides outside the gene matches: 5. This CDR3 is CASSLRQGVRETQYF. CDR3 DNA sequence: TGTGCCAGCAGCTTACGACAGGGGGTAAGAGAGACCCAGTACTTC. The full variable domain, completed using reference TRBV13 and TRBJ2-5, is AAGVIQSPRHLIKEKRETATLKCYPIPRHDTVYWYQQGPGQDPQFLISFYEKMQSDKGSIPDRFSAQQFSDYHSELNMSSLELGDSALYFCASSLRQGVRETQYFGPGTRLLVL.

CDR3 nucleotide sequence: TGTGCCAGCAGTGACCAGTGGAGCTCCTACAATGAGCAGTTCTTC. It encodes CASSDQWSSYNEQFF. V and J are TRBV2 and TRBJ2-1, with D uncertain. Trimming removed 3 bases from V and 0 bases from J, with 9 bases in between. The CDR3 is 15 residues long. The germline CDR1 and CDR2 sequences are SNHLY and FYNNEI.

The chain employs TRBV24-1 and TRBJ2-2, with D possibly TRBD2 on 6 matching bases. Trimming removed 9 bases from V and 6 bases from J, with 13 bases in between. The germline V gene encodes CDR1 KGHDR and CDR2 SFDVKD. CDR3 length: 13 residues. The CDR3 protein is CATRGGEAGELFF. DNA of the CDR3: TGTGCCACCCGGGGCGGGGAGGCCGGGGAGCTGTTTTTT.

This rearrangement joins TRBV6-1 to TRBJ2-7, with 9 bases that match TRBD2. This CDR3 comprises 18 residues. The V and J ends lost 4 bases and 6 bases, in that order; junction bases with no gene match: 19. The germline V gene has CDR1 MNHNS and CDR2 SASEGT. The CDR3 DNA follows: TGTGCCAGCAGTGTTTTTGGGATTTTAGCGGGGGAGAGGGTCGAGCAGTACTTC. Translation: CASSVFGILAGERVEQYF.

The chain combines TRBV30 with TRBJ2-5; 7 bases align to TRBD2. The CDR3 runs 16 residues. V lost 0 bases and J lost 0; bases outside the gene matches: 7. Germline V gives CDR1 GTSNPN, CDR2 SVGIG (reference sequence). The CDR3 loop is CAWSVQAGSYQETQYF. The DNA for the CDR3 is TGTGCCTGGAGTGTACAAGCGGGGTCGTACCAAGAGACCCAGTACTTC.

The J gene is TRBJ2-1, the V gene TRBV6-2 or TRBV6-3; TRBD1 agrees at 12 bases. Trimming cost V 6 bases and J 6 bases; bases outside gene matches: 6. The CDR3 consists of 15 residues. In germline, CDR1 is MNHEY, CDR2 SVGEGT. The CDR3 sequence is CASSQGQGAPNEQFF. Written as DNA, the CDR3 is TGTGCCAGCAGCCAGGGACAGGGGGCTCCCAATGAGCAGTTCTTC.

In DNA, the CDR3 is TGTGCCAGTAGCGAGGGATTCTATGGCTACACCTTC. This gives the protein CASSEGFYGYTF. The V gene is TRBV19, the J gene TRBJ1-2, with D uncertain. The CDR3 has 12 residues. V was trimmed by 6 bases and J by 4 bases, leaving 9 bases between them. The germline V gene has CDR1 LNHDA and CDR2 SQIVND (reference sequence).